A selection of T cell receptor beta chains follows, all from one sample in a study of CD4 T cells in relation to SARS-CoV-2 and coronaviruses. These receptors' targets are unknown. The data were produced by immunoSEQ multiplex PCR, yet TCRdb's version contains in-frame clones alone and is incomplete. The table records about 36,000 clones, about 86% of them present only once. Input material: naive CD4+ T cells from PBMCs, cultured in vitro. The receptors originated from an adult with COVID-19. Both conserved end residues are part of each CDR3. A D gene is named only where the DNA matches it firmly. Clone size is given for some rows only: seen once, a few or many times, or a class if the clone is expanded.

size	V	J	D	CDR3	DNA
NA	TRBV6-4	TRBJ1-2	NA	CASSPGYNYGYTF	TGTGCCAGCAGTCCGGGATATAACTATGGCTACACCTTC
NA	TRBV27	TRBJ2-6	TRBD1	CASNRGSGANVLTF	TGTGCCAGCAACAGGGGGTCTGGGGCCAACGTCCTGACTTTC
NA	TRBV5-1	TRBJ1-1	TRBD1	CASSSTGTGNTEAFF	TGCGCCAGCAGCTCAACCGGGACAGGGAACACTGAAGCTTTCTTT
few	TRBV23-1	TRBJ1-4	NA	CASGHQEKLFF	TGCGCCAGCGGGCACCAGGAAAAACTGTTTTTT
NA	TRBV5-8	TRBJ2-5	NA	CASSSRTIPETQYF	TGTGCCAGCAGCTCCCGGACTATTCCTGAGACCCAGTACTTC
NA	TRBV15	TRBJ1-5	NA	CATSRLSSGVQPQHF	TGTGCCACCAGCAGGCTATCCAGTGGTGTTCAGCCCCAGCATTTT
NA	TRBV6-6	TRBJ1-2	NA	CASSPGSTNYGYTF	TGTGCCAGCAGTCCGGGGTCCACTAACTATGGCTACACCTTC
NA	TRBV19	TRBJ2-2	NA	CATKSGVTGELFF	TGTGCCACCAAGTCGGGGGTAACCGGGGAGCTGTTTTTT
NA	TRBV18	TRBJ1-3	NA	CASSPFTGTSGNTIYF	TGTGCCAGCTCACCATTTACCGGGACATCTGGAAACACCATATATTTT
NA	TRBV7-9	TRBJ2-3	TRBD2	CASSSTSSDTQYF	TGTGCCAGCAGCTCGACTAGCTCAGATACGCAGTATTTT
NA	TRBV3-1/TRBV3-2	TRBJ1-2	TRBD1	CASRNHGTGGSNYGYTF	TGTGCCAGCAGAAACCACGGGACAGGGGGATCTAACTATGGCTACACCTTC
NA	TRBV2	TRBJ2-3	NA	CASSDEAAGTRGRADTQYF	TGTGCCAGCAGTGACGAGGCGGCGGGGACTCGAGGCCGCGCAGATACGCAGTATTTT
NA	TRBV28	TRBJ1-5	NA	CASSHGRSMSQPQHF	TGTGCCAGCAGTCACGGACGGTCGATGAGTCAGCCCCAGCATTTT
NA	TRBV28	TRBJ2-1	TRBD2	CASSPTSAYNEQFF	TGTGCCAGCAGTCCAACTAGCGCTTACAATGAGCAGTTCTTC
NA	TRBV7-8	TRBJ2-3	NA	CASSLRVLGTDTQYF	TGTGCCAGCAGCTTACGCGTTTTGGGCACAGATACGCAGTATTTT
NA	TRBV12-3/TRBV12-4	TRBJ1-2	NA	CASSGVYGYTF	TGTGCCAGCAGTGGAGTCTATGGCTACACCTTC
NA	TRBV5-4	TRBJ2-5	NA	CASSLPRGAEETQYF	TGTGCCAGCAGCTTACCAAGGGGGGCGGAAGAGACCCAGTACTTC
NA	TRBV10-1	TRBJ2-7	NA	CASSDPGTGTIREQYF	TGCGCCAGCAGTGACCCCGGGACCGGGACCATACGTGAGCAGTACTTC
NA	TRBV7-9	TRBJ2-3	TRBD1	CASSLVLAGGADTQYF	TGTGCCAGCAGCTTAGTTCTGGCAGGGGGCGCAGATACGCAGTATTTT
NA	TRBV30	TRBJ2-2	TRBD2	CAWSPDGRAVRELFF	TGTGCCTGGAGTCCTGACGGGAGGGCGGTAAGGGAGCTGTTTTTT
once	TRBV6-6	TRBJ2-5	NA	CASSYSSSLRRETQYF	TGTGCCAGCAGTTACTCTTCGTCCCTGAGGAGAGAGACCCAGTACTTC
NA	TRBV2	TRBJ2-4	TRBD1	CASTTGGTIQYF	TGTGCCAGCACGACAGGGGGAACCATTCAGTACTTC
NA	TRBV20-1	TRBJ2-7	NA	CSARGNYEQYF	TGCAGTGCTAGAGGCAATTACGAGCAGTACTTC
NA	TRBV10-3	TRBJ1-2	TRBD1	CAISESPAGTGVYGYTF	TGTGCCATCAGTGAGTCGCCGGCCGGGACAGGAGTCTATGGCTACACCTTC
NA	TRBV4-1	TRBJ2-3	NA	CASSQGRARGRGDTQYF	TGCGCCAGCAGCCAGGGGAGGGCCAGGGGGCGTGGAGATACGCAGTATTTT
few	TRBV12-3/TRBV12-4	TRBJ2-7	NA	CASSGAYEQYF	TGTGCCAGTTCTGGGGCGTACGAGCAGTACTTC
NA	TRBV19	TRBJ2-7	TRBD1	CASSAPGTGNEQYF	TGTGCCAGTAGTGCCCCCGGGACAGGGAACGAGCAGTACTTC
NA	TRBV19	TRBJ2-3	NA	CASTGSWSTDTQYF	TGTGCCAGTACCGGGAGCTGGAGCACAGATACGCAGTATTTT
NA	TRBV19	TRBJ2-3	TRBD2	CASSGTSGSLTDTQYF	TGTGCCAGTAGTGGGACTAGCGGGAGTCTCACAGATACGCAGTATTTT
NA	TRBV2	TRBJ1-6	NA	CASSEISGGLGSPLHF	TGTGCCAGCAGTGAGATTTCTGGGGGTTTGGGTTCACCCCTCCACTTT
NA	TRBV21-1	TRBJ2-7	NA	CASSKFYEQYF	TGTGCCAGCAGCAAGTTCTACGAGCAGTACTTC
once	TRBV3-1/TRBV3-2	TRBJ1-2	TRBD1	CASSQCHDRGRGGYTF	TGTGCCAGCAGCCAGTGCCATGACAGGGGGCGCGGTGGCTACACCTTC
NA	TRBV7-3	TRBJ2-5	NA	CASSLDKEETQYF	TGTGCCAGCAGCTTAGATAAAGAAGAGACCCAGTACTTC
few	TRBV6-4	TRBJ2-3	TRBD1	CASSETGGADTQYF	TGTGCCAGCAGTGAGACAGGGGGCGCAGATACGCAGTATTTT
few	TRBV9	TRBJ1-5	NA	CASSVRPGRNQPQHF	TGTGCCAGCAGCGTCCGTCCGGGGCGGAATCAGCCCCAGCATTTT
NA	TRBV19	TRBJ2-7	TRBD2	CASKIAAGGPDYEQYF	TGTGCCAGTAAGATTGCGGCGGGAGGGCCAGACTACGAGCAGTACTTC
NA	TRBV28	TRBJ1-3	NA	CASSLSPGNTIYF	TGTGCCAGCAGTTTGTCCCCGGGAAACACCATATATTTT
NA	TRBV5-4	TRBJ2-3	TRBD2	CASSRTSGSGDTQYF	TGTGCCAGCAGCAGGACTAGCGGGAGTGGAGATACGCAGTATTTT
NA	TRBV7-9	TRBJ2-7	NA	CASSGGLQLTDEQYF	TGTGCCAGCAGCGGGGGACTTCAGCTTACCGACGAGCAGTACTTC
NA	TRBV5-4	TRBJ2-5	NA	CASSLQQGSQETQYF	TGTGCCAGCAGCTTGCAGCAGGGCTCACAAGAGACCCAGTACTTC
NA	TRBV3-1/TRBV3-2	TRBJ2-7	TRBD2	CASSQKNRASGPYEQYF	TGTGCCAGCAGCCAAAAGAATCGGGCTAGCGGCCCCTACGAGCAGTACTTC
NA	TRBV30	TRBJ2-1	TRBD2	CAWSDSGAPVLF	TGTGCCTGGAGCGATAGCGGGGCCCCAGTGCTCTTC
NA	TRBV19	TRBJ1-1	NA	CASSIDLLGRFAEAFF	TGTGCCAGTAGTATAGATCTATTGGGGCGATTCGCTGAAGCTTTCTTT
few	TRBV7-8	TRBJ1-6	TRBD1	CASSTDRVSGSPLHF	TGTGCCAGCAGCACCGACAGGGTTTCGGGATCACCCCTCCACTTT
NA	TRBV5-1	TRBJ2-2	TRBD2	CASSFSASGNTGELFF	TGCGCCAGCAGCTTTTCGGCTAGCGGTAACACCGGGGAGCTGTTTTTT
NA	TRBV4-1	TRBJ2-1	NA	CASSQGGNEQFF	TGCGCCAGCAGCCAAGGTGGGAATGAGCAGTTCTTC
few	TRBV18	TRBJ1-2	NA	CASSLEAGQGGYGYTF	TGTGCCAGCTCACTAGAAGCTGGGCAGGGTGGCTATGGCTACACCTTC
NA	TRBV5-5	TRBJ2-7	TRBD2	CASSWIGTSHYEQYF	TGTGCCAGCAGCTGGATCGGGACTAGCCACTACGAGCAGTACTTC
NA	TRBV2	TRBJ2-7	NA	CASSLSGHDGSYEQYF	TGTGCCAGCTCGTTATCCGGCCACGACGGATCCTACGAGCAGTACTTC
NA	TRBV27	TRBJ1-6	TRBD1	CASSTTGGGSYNSPLHF	TGTGCCAGCAGTACAACAGGGGGAGGCTCCTATAATTCACCCCTCCACTTT
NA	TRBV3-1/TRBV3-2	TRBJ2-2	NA	CASSQDSGDLDTGELFF	TGTGCCAGCAGCCAAGATTCCGGGGATCTGGACACCGGGGAGCTGTTTTTT
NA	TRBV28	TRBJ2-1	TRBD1	CASSRGDRAFGEQFF	TGTGCCAGCAGTAGAGGGGACAGGGCTTTCGGTGAGCAGTTCTTC